Shown below are 29 T cell receptor beta chains from a single sample sequenced in a study of shared clonotypes between healthy human individuals. Method: immunoSEQ multiplex PCR; TCRdb's copy keeps in-frame clones and lacks some. The sample has 550,000 to 700,000 clones, roughly 72% seen once. Sequenced: memory CD4+ T cells sorted from blood. Documented subset: CD45RA-negative fraction. The receptor source for this set is a woman in her twenties or thirties in good health.

Ten or more counts support this clone. The genes are TRBV20-1 and TRBJ1-2, with TRBD1 as a possible D gene (6 bases). Trimming cost V 3 bases and J 6 bases, with 8 bases left between them. The CDR3 is 11 amino acids. Looked up from germline, CDR1 is DFQATT and CDR2 is SNEGSKA (reference sequence). CDR3 region: CSASTGHGYTF. The CDR3 region has the DNA TGCAGTGCTAGCACAGGGCATGGCTACACCTTC.

This clone was seen once. The chain links TRBV27 to TRBJ1-1, with D possibly matching TRBD1 (6 bases). The V and J ends lost 3 bases and 0 bases respectively, with 14 bases between them. CDR1 MNHEY and CDR2 SMNVEV come from the germline V gene (reference sequence). The CDR3 contains 16 residues. In nucleotides, the CDR3 is TGTGCCAGCAGTTTGTCCAGGGGCCACATGAACACTGAAGCTTTCTTT. Translated, it gives CASSLSRGHMNTEAFF.

In its sample, this clone was seen once. J is TRBJ1-3 and V is TRBV6-5; D is unresolved. Trimming stripped 0 bases from V and 7 bases from J, with 13 bases between. Germline V gene lookup returns CDR1 MNHEY and CDR2 SVGAGI. The CDR3 is made up of 15 amino acids. CDR3 residues: CASSYSIKGRNTIYF. CDR3 nucleotide sequence: TGTGCCAGCAGTTACTCGATTAAGGGAAGGAACACCATATATTTT.

This clone was counted only a few times. The chain couples TRBV11-3 to TRBJ2-3, with D possibly matching TRBD2 (5 bases). V lost 3 bases and J lost 0, with 10 bases in between. CDR1 is SGHNT, CDR2 YENEEA, per germline. The length of the CDR3 is 15 residues. CDR3 amino acids: CASSFGLASTDTQYF. Written as DNA, the CDR3 is TGTGCCAGCAGCTTCGGGCTAGCTAGCACAGATACGCAGTATTTT.

The rearrangement uses TRBV28 and TRBJ2-2; D is undetermined. Trimming removed 6 bases at V and 0 bases at J, with 14 bases between. This CDR3 is built from 16 residues. CDR1 and CDR2 (germline): MDHEN, SYDVKM. The DNA of the CDR3 is TGTGCCAGCAGCCATGCAGCCACGGCGAACACCGGGGAGCTGTTTTTT. It codes for CASSHAATANTGELFF.

This chain joins TRBV5-1 and TRBJ2-2; D perhaps matches TRBD1 (5 bases). Per the germline V gene, CDR1 is SGHRS and CDR2 is YFSETQ. The CDR3 length is 16 residues. Trimming took 0 bases from V and 4 from J, leaving 13 bases between them. The CDR3 DNA reads as TGCGCCAGCAGCTTGGGGGTGTCAGGGCTCACCGGGGAGCTGTTTTTT. As protein: CASSLGVSGLTGELFF.

This clone was picked up a small number of times. The V call is TRBV19, the J call TRBJ2-5; TRBD2 agrees at 7 bases. Germline CDR1 LNHDA, CDR2 SQIVND (reference sequence). J gave up 1 base and V 5 bases, and 7 bases lay outside the gene matches. The CDR3 covers 15 residues. The CDR3 DNA reads TGTGCCAGTAGTCCTAGCGGAGGAGTCCAAGAGACCCAGTACTTC. Encoded protein: CASSPSGGVQETQYF.

Comment on this clone: A much larger clone lies one base from this, so it may be a read error. The chain combines TRBV7-2 with TRBJ2-5; 9 bases map to TRBD2. The V segment lost 1 base and the J segment 3 bases; nucleotides outside the gene matches: 6. This CDR3 has 16 residues. The germline gives CDR1 SGHTA, CDR2 FQGNSA. This CDR3 is CASSLGLAGTEETQYF. The CDR3 DNA sequence: TGTGCCAGCAGCTTAGGGCTAGCGGGGACCGAAGAGACCCAGTACTTC.

The rearrangement links TRBV27 to TRBJ2-2; a weak D match, TRBD2 (5 bases). Germline V gene lookup returns CDR1 MNHEY and CDR2 SMNVEV (reference sequence). Trimming cost V 6 bases and J 1 base, with 9 bases left between them. CDR3 length: 14 amino acids. The CDR3: CASRSDWNTGELFF. The CDR3 DNA reads as TGTGCCAGCAGGTCGGACTGGAACACCGGGGAGCTGTTTTTT.

This clone has more than one count but fewer than ten. This chain connects TRBV7-9 to TRBJ2-7; no reliable D call. The CDR3 covers 13 residues. V lost 2 bases and J lost 6, with 11 bases in between. CDR1 and CDR2 (germline): SEHNR, FQNEAQ (reference sequence). This CDR3 reads CASSLNPSVEQYF. The CDR3 DNA is TGTGCCAGCAGCTTAAACCCTAGTGTCGAGCAGTACTTC. The whole variable domain, filled in from reference TRBV7-9 and TRBJ2-7, reads DTGVSQNPRHKITKRGQNVTFRCDPISEHNRLYWYRQTLGQGPEFLTYFQNEAQLEKSRLLSDRFSAERPKGSFSTLEIQRTEQGDSAMYLCASSLNPSVEQYFGPGTRLTVT.

The CDR3 nucleotides are TGCAGCGTTGCGTTATGGCGCACCGGGGAGCTGTTTTTT. Translating gives CSVALWRTGELFF. V and J are TRBV29-1 and TRBJ2-2, with D unclear. The CDR3 has 13 amino acids. Trimming took 4 bases from V and 4 from J, leaving 10 bases between them. Germline values: CDR1 SQVTM, CDR2 ANQGSEA.

This clone was seen a single time. This rearrangement joins TRBV5-1 to TRBJ2-3, with D perhaps matching TRBD1 or TRBD2 (6 bases each). The CDR3 totals 17 residues. V lost 3 bases, J lost 10 bases, and 27 bases lay in between. The V gene's germline CDR1 is SGHRS and CDR2 YFSETQ. Written as DNA, the CDR3 is TGCGCCAGCAGCTCACAAACCGGGACGGAGGTTAGGGGGGCGCAGTATTTT. Translated: CASSSQTGTEVRGAQYF. The full variable domain, rest sourced from reference TRBV5-1 and TRBJ2-3, is KAGVTQTPRYLIKTRGQQVTLSCSPISGHRSVSWYQQTPGQGLQFLFEYFSETQRNKGNFPGRFSGRQFSNSRSEMNVSTLELGDSALYLCASSSQTGTEVRGAQYFGPGTRLTVL.

This clone turned up a few times. This chain connects TRBV5-1 to TRBJ2-7, with TRBD2 matching 15 bases. The CDR3 extends over 17 amino acids. J was trimmed by 5 bases and V by 4 bases; bases with no gene match: 10. The germline gives CDR1 SGHRS, CDR2 YFSETQ. The CDR3 DNA is TGCGCCAGCAGCGGAGGACTAGCGGGAGGGCAGGTAGACGAGCAGTACTTC. This encodes CASSGGLAGGQVDEQYF.

This clone has a handful of counts. J is TRBJ2-5 and V is TRBV5-1; the match to TRBD2 covers 12 bases. This CDR3 spans 15 amino acids. Germline V gives CDR1 SGHRS, CDR2 YFSETQ. The V segment lost 2 bases and the J segment 4 bases; nucleotides outside the gene matches: 3. CDR3: CASSFQTSGGETQYF. CDR3 in DNA: TGCGCCAGCAGCTTCCAGACTAGCGGGGGAGAGACCCAGTACTTC. The whole variable domain, filled in from reference TRBV5-1 and TRBJ2-5, reads KAGVTQTPRYLIKTRGQQVTLSCSPISGHRSVSWYQQTPGQGLQFLFEYFSETQRNKGNFPGRFSGRQFSNSRSEMNVSTLELGDSALYLCASSFQTSGGETQYFGPGTRLLVL.

In DNA form, the CDR3 reads TGTGCCAGCAGCGGGAGAAGCTCCTACGAGCAGTACTTC. Protein product: CASSGRSSYEQYF. The rearrangement joins TRBV5-4 to TRBJ2-7, with a tentative D call TRBD2 (5 bases). Germline V lookup: CDR1 SGHNT, CDR2 YYREEE (reference sequence). This CDR3 has 13 amino acids. V was trimmed by 4 bases and J by 0 bases, leaving 8 bases between them.

This clone is a singleton in its sample. The chain combines TRBV5-1 with TRBJ2-5, with TRBD1 matching 7 bases. Germline V gene sequence: CDR1 SGHRS, CDR2 YFSETQ. Unmatched junction bases numbered 4, after V lost 0 bases and J lost 5 bases. The length of the CDR3 is 14 residues. CDR3 residues: CASSLDRGMETQYF. CDR3 bases: TGCGCCAGCAGCTTGGACAGGGGTATGGAGACCCAGTACTTC. Filled out from reference TRBV5-1 and TRBJ2-5, the complete variable domain reads KAGVTQTPRYLIKTRGQQVTLSCSPISGHRSVSWYQQTPGQGLQFLFEYFSETQRNKGNFPGRFSGRQFSNSRSEMNVSTLELGDSALYLCASSLDRGMETQYFGPGTRLLVL.

J is TRBJ2-1 and V is TRBV2; the D gene is possibly TRBD1 (5 bases). V dropped 8 bases and J dropped 2 bases, with 19 bases sitting between them. CDR3 size: 16 residues. Germline lookup yields CDR1 SNHLY and CDR2 FYNNEI. The CDR3 loop is CASAYYPGLTYNEQFF. In nucleotides, the CDR3 is TGTGCCAGCGCCTACTACCCAGGGCTTACCTACAATGAGCAGTTCTTC.

V is TRBV28 and J is TRBJ2-3; D might be TRBD1 (5 bases). Trimming took 0 bases from V and 3 from J, leaving 25 bases between them. The V gene's germline CDR1 is MDHEN and CDR2 SYDVKM. The CDR3 runs 20 residues. CDR3 nucleotide sequence: TGTGCCAGCAGTTTATGGATAATGGGATTAACCGACAGATCTACAGATACGCAGTATTTT. Protein sequence: CASSLWIMGLTDRSTDTQYF. Together with reference TRBV28 and TRBJ2-3, the CDR3 gives the full variable domain: DVKVTQSSRYLVKRTGEKVFLECVQDMDHENMFWYRQDPGLGLRLIYFSYDVKMKEKGDIPEGYSVSREKKERFSLILESASTNQTSMYLCASSLWIMGLTDRSTDTQYFGPGTRLTVL.

V is TRBV5-1 and J is TRBJ1-4, with TRBD1 matching 7 bases. The trim removed 7 bases at V and 2 bases at J, leaving 5 bases unmatched. The CDR3 spans 14 residues. Per the germline V gene, CDR1 is SGHRS and CDR2 is YFSETQ. Here the CDR3 DNA reads TGCGCCAGCGGCTGGGACAGTACTAATGAAAAACTGTTTTTT. Its protein is CASGWDSTNEKLFF. The whole variable domain, remainder taken from reference TRBV5-1 and TRBJ1-4, is KAGVTQTPRYLIKTRGQQVTLSCSPISGHRSVSWYQQTPGQGLQFLFEYFSETQRNKGNFPGRFSGRQFSNSRSEMNVSTLELGDSALYLCASGWDSTNEKLFFGSGTQLSVL.

This chain links TRBV19 with TRBJ1-1, with TRBD1 matching over 7 bases. The CDR3 spans 15 residues. V was clipped by 5 bases and J by 1 base; unmatched bases: 7. Germline CDR1 reads LNHDA; CDR2 reads SQIVND (reference sequence). CDR3 protein: CASSDSGQANTEAFF. DNA for the CDR3: TGTGCCAGTAGTGACTCCGGACAGGCGAACACTGAAGCTTTCTTT.

This chain links TRBV30 with TRBJ1-4; D perhaps matches TRBD1 (6 bases). This CDR3 comprises 14 residues. In germline, CDR1 is GTSNPN, CDR2 SVGIG (reference sequence). V lost 5 bases and J lost 8, with 18 bases in between. In DNA form, the CDR3 reads TGTGCCTGGGGACCGGGCAGGGGAAGAGAAAAACTGTTTTTT. It yields the protein CAWGPGRGREKLFF. Looking up the rest from reference TRBV30 and TRBJ1-4 gives the full variable domain: SQTIHQWPATLVQPVGSPLSLECTVEGTSNPNLYWYRQAAGRGLQLLFYSVGIGQISSEVPQNLSASRPQDRQFILSSKKLLLSDSGFYLCAWGPGRGREKLFFGSGTQLSVL.

The rearrangement joins TRBV5-6 to TRBJ2-7, with D perhaps matching TRBD1 or TRBD2 (5 bases each). This CDR3 comprises 14 residues. Per the germline V gene, CDR1 is SGHDT and CDR2 is YYEEEE. V was clipped by 4 bases and J by 2 bases, with 13 bases between them. This CDR3 reads CASSQTGTTYEQYF. CDR3 coding DNA: TGTGCCAGCAGCCAGACCGGGACGACCTACGAGCAGTACTTC.

The chain carries TRBV6-4 and TRBJ2-5; 7 nucleotides line up with TRBD2. CDR1 and CDR2 from the germline V gene are MRHNA and SNTAGT. J gave up 5 bases and V 5 bases, and 5 bases lay outside the gene matches. The CDR3 covers 13 residues. The CDR3 DNA reads TGTGCCAGCAGTCGACAGACTAGCGAGACCCAGTACTTC. Translated, it gives CASSRQTSETQYF.

The rearrangement uses TRBV27 and TRBJ1-1; the match to TRBD1 covers 9 bases. Per the germline V gene, CDR1 is MNHEY and CDR2 is SMNVEV (reference sequence). The junction had 4 bases not matched to a gene; V was cut back by 5 bases and J by 3 bases. This CDR3 spans 14 amino acids. The DNA of the CDR3 is TGTGCCAGCAGTCTCGGGACAGGGTACACTGAAGCTTTCTTT. Amino acids: CASSLGTGYTEAFF.

V usage is TRBV28 and J usage is TRBJ1-2; D not resolved. V shed 6 bases and J shed 8 bases, with 13 bases lying between them. The CDR3 extends over 12 amino acids. Germline CDR1 and CDR2: MDHEN and SYDVKM. This CDR3 is CASRRAARGYTF. The CDR3 bases are TGTGCCAGCAGGAGAGCGGCGAGGGGCTACACCTTC.

This clone was seen only once. The chain links TRBV5-1 to TRBJ1-2; no clear D. Trimming pared 3 bases from V and 5 bases from J, leaving 11 bases between. Germline assignment: CDR1 SGHRS and CDR2 YFSETQ. The CDR3 runs to 13 residues. The CDR3 nucleotides read TGCGCCAGCAGCTATACAGAGGTTTATGGCTACACCTTC. It specifies CASSYTEVYGYTF.

The chain has TRBV19 and TRBJ2-1, with TRBD2 matching 10 bases. Germline-derived CDR1 and CDR2 are LNHDA and SQIVND (reference sequence). The V and J ends lost 5 bases and 4 bases, in that order; junction bases with no gene match: 8. This CDR3 has 16 residues. The CDR3 coding sequence is TGTGCCAGTAGTTCATCCAGCGGGAGGGAGTACAATGAGCAGTTCTTC. It is translated as CASSSSSGREYNEQFF.

The chain is built from TRBV30 and TRBJ1-1, with D maybe TRBD1 (5 bases). V lost 2 bases to trimming and J lost 4 bases, with 17 bases between them. The V gene's germline CDR1 is GTSNPN and CDR2 SVGIG (reference sequence). There are 15 residues in the CDR3. The CDR3 spells CAWSRRGGRFTEAFF. The DNA for the CDR3 is TGTGCCTGGAGTCGGCGGGGGGGAAGGTTCACTGAAGCTTTCTTT.

This chain uses TRBV5-1 with TRBJ2-1; D is tentatively TRBD1 or TRBD2 (5 bases each). CDR3 length equals 15 residues. Trimming took off 4 bases at V and 9 bases at J, with 20 bases between the two ends. Looked up from germline, CDR1 is SGHRS and CDR2 is YFSETQ. This chain's CDR3 is CASSVDGTSVVEQFF. CDR3 in DNA: TGCGCCAGCAGCGTCGACGGGACGTCGGTGGTTGAGCAGTTCTTC.